The clone carrying this T cell receptor (beta chain) has only a few counts. Its specificity is unknown. The data originate from a study of T-cell memory formation after mild COVID-19. Study as a whole: Largely donor-specific sequence clusters came from a couple of donors. Findings of the study overall: A balance of CD4 and CD8 characterized clones contracting day 15 to 85, whereas later expanders leaned CD4+. Within pre-infection memory, some responding clones were found, suggesting cross-reactive memory joined.

Germline loops: CDR1 SGDLS, CDR2 YYNGEE. The ends were cut back, 4 bases at V and 8 bases at J, with 17 bases in the middle. The CDR3 length is 14 residues. With constant-segment primers, 5'RACE yielded cDNA libraries of TCR alpha and TCR beta that carried sample barcodes and UMIs. TCRdb re-derived calls from the 5' RACE reads in MiXCR, one entry per CDR3 protein. The sample has around 340,000 distinct CDR3 sequences, roughly 13% seen once. The source of this sequence is a man aged 18 to 30 who had mild COVID-19 (a few samples of this study predate the infection). Cell type and time point are not known. V usage is TRBV9 and J usage is TRBJ2-3; D possibly corresponds to TRBD2 (5 bases). Sequenced input: PBMCs or a T cell subset sorted from them (not recorded which). CDR3 loop: CASSIGRETSTQYF. CDR3 sequence (DNA): TGTGCCAGCAGCATTGGAAGGGAGACAAGTACGCAGTATTTT.